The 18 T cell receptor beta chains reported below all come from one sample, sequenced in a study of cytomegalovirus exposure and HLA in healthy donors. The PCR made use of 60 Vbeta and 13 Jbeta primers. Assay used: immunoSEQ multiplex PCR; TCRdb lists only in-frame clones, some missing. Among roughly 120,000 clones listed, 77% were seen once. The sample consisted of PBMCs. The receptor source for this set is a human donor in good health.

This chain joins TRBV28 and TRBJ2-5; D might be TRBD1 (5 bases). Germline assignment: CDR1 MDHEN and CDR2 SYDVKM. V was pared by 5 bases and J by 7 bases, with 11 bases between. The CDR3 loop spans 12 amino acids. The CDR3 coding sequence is TGTGCCAGCAGTCCACCCCAGGGGACCCAGTACTTC. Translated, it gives CASSPPQGTQYF. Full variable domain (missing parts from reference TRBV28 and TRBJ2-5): DVKVTQSSRYLVKRTGEKVFLECVQDMDHENMFWYRQDPGLGLRLIYFSYDVKMKEKGDIPEGYSVSREKKERFSLILESASTNQTSMYLCASSPPQGTQYFGPGTRLLVL.

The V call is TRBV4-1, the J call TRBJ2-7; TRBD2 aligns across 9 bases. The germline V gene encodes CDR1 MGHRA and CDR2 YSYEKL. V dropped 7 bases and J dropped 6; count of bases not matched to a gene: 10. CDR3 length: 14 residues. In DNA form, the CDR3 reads TGCGCCAGCAAGAGCTTAGCGGGAGCTTCCGAGCAGTACTTC. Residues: CASKSLAGASEQYF.

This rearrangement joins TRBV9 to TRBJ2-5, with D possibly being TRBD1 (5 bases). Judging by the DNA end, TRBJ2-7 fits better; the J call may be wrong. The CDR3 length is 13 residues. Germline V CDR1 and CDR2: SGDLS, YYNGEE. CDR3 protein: CASSEVQGYEQYF. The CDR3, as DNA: TGTGCCAGCAGCGAAGTTCAGGGCTACGAGCAGTACTTC.

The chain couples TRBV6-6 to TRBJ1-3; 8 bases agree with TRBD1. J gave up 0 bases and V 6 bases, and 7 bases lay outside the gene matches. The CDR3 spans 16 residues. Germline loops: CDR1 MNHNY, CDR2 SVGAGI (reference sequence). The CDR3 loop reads CASSRGQEASGNTIYF. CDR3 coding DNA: TGTGCCAGCAGCCGGGGACAGGAGGCCTCTGGAAACACCATATATTTT.

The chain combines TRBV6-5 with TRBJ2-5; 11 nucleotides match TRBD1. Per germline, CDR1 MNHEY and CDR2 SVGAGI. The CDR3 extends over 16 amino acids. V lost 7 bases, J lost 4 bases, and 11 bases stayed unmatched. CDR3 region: CASIYSPGTGGETQYF. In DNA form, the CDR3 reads TGTGCCAGCATCTACTCTCCCGGGACAGGGGGAGAGACCCAGTACTTC.

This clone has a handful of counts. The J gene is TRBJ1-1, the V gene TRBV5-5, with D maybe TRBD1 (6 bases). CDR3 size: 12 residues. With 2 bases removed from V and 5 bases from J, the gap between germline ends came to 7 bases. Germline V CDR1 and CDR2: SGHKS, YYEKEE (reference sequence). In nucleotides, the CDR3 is TGTGCCAGCAGCTTCAGGGGAACTGAAGCTTTCTTT. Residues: CASSFRGTEAFF.

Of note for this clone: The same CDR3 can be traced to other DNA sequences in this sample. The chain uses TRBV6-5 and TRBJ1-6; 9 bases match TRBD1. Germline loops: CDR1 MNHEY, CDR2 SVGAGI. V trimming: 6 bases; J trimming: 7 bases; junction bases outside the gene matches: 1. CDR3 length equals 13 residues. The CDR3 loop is CASSGTGNSPLHF. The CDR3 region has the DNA TGTGCCAGCAGCGGGACAGGGAATTCACCCCTCCACTTT.

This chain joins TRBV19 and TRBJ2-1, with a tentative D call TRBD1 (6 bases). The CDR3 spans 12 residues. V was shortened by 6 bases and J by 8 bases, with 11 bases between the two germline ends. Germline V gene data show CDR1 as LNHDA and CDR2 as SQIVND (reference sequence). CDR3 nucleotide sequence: TGTGCCAGTAGGACAGGCCTCTATGAGCAGTTCTTC. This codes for CASRTGLYEQFF.

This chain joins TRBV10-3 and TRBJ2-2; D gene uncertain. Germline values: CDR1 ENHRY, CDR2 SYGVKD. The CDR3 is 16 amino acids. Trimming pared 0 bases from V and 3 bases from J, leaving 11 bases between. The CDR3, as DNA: TGTGCCATCAGTGAGTCCGTAGTTCGGGACACCGGGGAGCTGTTTTTT. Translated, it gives CAISESVVRDTGELFF.

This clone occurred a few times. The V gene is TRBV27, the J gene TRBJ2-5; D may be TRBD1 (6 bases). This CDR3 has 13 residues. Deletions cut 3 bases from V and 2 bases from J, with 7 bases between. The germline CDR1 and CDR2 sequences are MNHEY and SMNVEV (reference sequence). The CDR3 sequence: CASSFRGQETQYF. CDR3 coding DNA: TGTGCCAGCAGTTTCAGGGGTCAAGAGACCCAGTACTTC.

The CDR3 is CASSIRPGINEQYF. The CDR3 DNA reads as TGTGCCAGTAGTATAAGGCCAGGGATCAACGAGCAGTACTTC. The chain couples TRBV19 to TRBJ2-7; D is possibly TRBD1 (5 bases). V gave up 2 bases and J gave up 5 bases, with 13 bases separating them. The CDR3 totals 14 residues. Germline loops: CDR1 LNHDA, CDR2 SQIVND (reference sequence).

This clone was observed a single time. The CDR3 here is CASSLAASGSSTDTQYF. DNA of the CDR3: TGTGCCAGCAGCTTAGCGGCTAGCGGGAGCAGTACAGATACGCAGTATTTT. The rearrangement joins TRBV13 to TRBJ2-3; 10 nucleotides line up with TRBD2. Germline loops: CDR1 PRHDT, CDR2 FYEKMQ (reference sequence). The CDR3 has 17 amino acids. J gave up 3 bases and V 1 base, and 7 bases lay outside the gene matches.

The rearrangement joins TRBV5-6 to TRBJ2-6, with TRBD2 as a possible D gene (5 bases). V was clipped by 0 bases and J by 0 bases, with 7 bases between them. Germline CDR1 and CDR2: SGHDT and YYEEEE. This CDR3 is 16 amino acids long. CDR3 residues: CASSLVRGSGANVLTF. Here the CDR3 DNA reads TGTGCCAGCAGCTTGGTACGGGGCTCTGGGGCCAACGTCCTGACTTTC.

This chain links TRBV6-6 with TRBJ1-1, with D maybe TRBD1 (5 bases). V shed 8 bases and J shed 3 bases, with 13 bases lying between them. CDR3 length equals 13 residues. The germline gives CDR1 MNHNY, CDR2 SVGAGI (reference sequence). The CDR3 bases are TGTGCCAGCTCCACCGGGGGGGACACTGAAGCTTTCTTT. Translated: CASSTGGDTEAFF.

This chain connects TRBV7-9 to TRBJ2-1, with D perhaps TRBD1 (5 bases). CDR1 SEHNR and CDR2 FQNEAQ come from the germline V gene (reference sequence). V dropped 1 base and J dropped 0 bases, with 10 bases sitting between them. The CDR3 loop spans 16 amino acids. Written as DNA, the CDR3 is TGTGCCAGCAGCTTAGTGGGGCTGAGCTCCTACAATGAGCAGTTCTTC. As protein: CASSLVGLSSYNEQFF.

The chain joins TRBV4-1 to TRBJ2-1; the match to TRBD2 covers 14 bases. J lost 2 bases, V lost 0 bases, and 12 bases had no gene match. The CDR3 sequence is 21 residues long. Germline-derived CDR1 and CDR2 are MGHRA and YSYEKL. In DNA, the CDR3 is TGCGCCAGCAGCCAAGAAGGGGTCGGGACTAGCGGGAGTAAAGCCTACAATGAGCAGTTCTTC. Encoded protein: CASSQEGVGTSGSKAYNEQFF.

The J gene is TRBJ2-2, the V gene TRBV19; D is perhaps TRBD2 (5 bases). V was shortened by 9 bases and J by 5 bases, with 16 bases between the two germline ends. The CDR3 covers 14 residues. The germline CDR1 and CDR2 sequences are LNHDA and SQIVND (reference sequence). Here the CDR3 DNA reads TGTGCCAGCACTAGGGCAGAAGAAACCGGGGAGCTGTTTTTT. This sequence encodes CASTRAEETGELFF.

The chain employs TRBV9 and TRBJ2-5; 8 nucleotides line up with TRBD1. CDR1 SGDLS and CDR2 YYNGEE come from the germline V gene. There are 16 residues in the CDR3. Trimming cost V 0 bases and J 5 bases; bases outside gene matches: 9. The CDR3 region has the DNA TGTGCCAGCAGCGTAGGAAGGGGACAGGCTCGGGAGACCCAGTACTTC. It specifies CASSVGRGQARETQYF.